This entry is about one TCR beta chain. The sample is drawn from a study of OX40 agonist ivuxolimab in advanced cancers. In the study overall: Males comprised 70% to 90% of the group, whose mean age was roughly 64 years (range about 20 to 90).

Profiling relied on immunoSEQ multiplex PCR, and the TCRdb table lists in-frame clones only, not all of them. This table has around 34,000 clones, around 90% appearing once. V lost 3 bases and J lost 3; bases outside the gene matches: 4. This CDR3 spans 14 amino acids. Germline assignment: CDR1 LNHNV and CDR2 YYDKDF (reference sequence). The chain uses TRBV15 and TRBJ2-7; TRBD1 aligns across 8 bases. The sample consisted of CD4+ or CD8+ T cells sorted from blood, taken in a trial of the OX40 agonist ivuxolimab. This TCR came from an adult with an advanced solid tumor such as melanoma, head and neck, liver or kidney cancer. The CDR3: CATSRTGEVYEQYF. In DNA, the CDR3 is TGTGCCACCAGCAGGACAGGGGAAGTCTACGAGCAGTACTTC.